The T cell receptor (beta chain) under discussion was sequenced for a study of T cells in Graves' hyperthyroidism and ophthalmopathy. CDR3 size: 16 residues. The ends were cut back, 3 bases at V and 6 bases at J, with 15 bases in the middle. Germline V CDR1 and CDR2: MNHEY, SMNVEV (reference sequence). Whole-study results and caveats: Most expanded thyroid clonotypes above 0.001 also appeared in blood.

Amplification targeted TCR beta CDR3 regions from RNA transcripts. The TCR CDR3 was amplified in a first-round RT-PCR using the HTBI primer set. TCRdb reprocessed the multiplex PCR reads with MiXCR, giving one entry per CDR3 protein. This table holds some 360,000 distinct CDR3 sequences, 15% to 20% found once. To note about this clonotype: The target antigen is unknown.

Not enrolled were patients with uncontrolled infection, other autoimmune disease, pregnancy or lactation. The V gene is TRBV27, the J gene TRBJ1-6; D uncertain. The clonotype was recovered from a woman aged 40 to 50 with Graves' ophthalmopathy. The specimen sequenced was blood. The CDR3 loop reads CASSLASRPSNSPLHF. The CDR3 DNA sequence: TGTGCCAGCAGTTTGGCCAGCCGCCCCAGTAATTCACCCCTCCACTTT.